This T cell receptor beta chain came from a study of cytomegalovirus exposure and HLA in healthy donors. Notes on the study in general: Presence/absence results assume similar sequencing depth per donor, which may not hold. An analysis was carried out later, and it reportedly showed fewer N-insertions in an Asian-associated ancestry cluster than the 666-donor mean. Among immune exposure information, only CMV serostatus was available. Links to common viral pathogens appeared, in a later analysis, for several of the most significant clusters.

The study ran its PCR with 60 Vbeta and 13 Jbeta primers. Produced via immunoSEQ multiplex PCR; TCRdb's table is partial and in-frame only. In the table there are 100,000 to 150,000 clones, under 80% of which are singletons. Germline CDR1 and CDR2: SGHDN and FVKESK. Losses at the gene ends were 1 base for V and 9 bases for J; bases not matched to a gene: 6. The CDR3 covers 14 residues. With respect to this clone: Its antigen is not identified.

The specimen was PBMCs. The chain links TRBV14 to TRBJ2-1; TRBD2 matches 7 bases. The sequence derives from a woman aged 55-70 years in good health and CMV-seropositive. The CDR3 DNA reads TGTGCCAGCAGCCAAGTTAGGGGAGGGTTTGAGCAGTTCTTC. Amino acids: CASSQVRGGFEQFF.